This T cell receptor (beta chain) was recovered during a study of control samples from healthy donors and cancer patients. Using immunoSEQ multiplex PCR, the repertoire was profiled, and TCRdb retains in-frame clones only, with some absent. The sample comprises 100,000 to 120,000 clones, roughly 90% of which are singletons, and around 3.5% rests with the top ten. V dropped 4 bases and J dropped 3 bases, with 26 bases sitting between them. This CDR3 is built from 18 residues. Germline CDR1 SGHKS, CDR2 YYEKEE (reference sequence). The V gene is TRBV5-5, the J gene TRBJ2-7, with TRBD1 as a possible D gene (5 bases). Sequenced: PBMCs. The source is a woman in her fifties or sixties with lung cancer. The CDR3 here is CASSRLHMDTLIIYEQYF. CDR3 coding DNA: TGTGCCAGCAGCCGATTACACATGGACACCCTAATAATCTACGAGCAGTACTTC.